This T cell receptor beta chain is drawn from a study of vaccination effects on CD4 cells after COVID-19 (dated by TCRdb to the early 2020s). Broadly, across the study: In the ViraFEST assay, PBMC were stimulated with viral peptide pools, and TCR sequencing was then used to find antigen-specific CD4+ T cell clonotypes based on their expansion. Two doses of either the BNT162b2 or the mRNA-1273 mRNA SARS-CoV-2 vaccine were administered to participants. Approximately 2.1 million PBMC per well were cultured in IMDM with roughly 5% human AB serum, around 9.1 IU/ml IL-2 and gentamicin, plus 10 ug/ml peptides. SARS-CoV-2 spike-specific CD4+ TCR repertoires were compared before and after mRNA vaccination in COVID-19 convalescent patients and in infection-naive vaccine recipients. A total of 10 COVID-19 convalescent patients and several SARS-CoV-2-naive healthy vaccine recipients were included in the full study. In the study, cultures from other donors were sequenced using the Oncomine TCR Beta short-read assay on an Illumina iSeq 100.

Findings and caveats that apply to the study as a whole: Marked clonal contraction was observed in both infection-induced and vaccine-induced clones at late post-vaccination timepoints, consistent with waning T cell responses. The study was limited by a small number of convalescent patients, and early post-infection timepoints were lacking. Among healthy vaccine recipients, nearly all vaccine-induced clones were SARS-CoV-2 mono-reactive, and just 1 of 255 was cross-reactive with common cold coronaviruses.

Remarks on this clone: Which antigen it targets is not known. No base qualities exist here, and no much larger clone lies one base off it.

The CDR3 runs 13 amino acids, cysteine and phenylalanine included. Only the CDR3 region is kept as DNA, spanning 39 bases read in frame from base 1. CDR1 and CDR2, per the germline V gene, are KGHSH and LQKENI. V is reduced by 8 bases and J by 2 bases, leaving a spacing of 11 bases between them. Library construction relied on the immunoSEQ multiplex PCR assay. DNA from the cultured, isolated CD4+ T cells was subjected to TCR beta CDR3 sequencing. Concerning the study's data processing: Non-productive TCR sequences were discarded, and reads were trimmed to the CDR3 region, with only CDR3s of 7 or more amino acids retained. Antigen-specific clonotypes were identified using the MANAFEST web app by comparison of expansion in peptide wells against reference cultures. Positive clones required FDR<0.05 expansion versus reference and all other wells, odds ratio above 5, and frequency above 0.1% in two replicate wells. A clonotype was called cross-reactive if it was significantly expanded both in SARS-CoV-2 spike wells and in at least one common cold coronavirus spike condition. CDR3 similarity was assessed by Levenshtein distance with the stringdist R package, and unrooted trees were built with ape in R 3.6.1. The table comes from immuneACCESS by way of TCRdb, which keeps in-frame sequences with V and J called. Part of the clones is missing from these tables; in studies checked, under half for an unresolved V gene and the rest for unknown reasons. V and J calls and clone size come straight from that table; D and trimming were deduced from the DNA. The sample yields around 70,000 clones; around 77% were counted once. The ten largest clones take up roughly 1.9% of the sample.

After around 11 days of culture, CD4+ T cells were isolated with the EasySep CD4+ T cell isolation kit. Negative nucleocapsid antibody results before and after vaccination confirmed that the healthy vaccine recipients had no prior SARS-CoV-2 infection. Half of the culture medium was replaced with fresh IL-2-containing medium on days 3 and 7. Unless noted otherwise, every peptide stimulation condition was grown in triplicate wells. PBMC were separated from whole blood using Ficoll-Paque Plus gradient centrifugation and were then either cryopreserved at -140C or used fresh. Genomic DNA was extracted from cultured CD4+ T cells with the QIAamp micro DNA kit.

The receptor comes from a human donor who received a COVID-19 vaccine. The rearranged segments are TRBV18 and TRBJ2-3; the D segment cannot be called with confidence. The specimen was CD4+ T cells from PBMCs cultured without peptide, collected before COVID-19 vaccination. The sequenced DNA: TGTGCCAGCACCAGTGGTATCACAGATACGCAGTATTTT. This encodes CASTSGITDTQYF.